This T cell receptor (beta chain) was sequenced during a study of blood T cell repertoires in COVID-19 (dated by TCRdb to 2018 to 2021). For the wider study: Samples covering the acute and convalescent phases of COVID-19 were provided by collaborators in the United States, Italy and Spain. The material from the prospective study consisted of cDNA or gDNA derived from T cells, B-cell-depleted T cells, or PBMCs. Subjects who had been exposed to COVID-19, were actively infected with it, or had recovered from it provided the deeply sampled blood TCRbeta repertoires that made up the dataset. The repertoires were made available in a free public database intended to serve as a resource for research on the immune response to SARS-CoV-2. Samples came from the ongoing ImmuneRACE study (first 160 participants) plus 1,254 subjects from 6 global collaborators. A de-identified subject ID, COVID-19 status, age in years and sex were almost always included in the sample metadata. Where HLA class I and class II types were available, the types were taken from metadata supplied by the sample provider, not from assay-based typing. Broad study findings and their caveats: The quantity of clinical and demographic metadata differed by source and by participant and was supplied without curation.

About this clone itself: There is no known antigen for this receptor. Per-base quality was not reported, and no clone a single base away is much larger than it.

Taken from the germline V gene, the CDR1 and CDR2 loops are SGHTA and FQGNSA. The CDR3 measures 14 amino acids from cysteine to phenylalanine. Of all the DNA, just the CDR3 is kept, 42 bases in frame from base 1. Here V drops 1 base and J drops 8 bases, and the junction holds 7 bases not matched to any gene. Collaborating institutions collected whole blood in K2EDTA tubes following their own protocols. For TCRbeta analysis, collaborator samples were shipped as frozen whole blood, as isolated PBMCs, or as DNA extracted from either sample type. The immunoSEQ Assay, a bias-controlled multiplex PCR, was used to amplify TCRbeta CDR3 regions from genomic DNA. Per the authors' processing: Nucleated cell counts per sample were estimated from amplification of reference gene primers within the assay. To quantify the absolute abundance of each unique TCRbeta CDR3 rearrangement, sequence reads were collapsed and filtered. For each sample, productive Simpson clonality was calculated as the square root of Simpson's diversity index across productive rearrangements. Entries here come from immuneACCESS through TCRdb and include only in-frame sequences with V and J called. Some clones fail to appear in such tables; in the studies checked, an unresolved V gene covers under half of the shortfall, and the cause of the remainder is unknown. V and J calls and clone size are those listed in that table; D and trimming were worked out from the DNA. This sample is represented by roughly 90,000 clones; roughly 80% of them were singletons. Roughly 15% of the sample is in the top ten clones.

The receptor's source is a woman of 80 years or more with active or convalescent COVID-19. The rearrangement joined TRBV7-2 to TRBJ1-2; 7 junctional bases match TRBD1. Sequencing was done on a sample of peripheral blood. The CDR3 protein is CASSLVKTGWGYTF. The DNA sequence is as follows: TGTGCCAGCAGCTTAGTTAAGACAGGGTGGGGCTACACCTTC.